The rows below give T cell receptor beta chains drawn from one sample of a study of blood T cell repertoires in COVID-19. Some clones are missing from TCRdb's copy, which holds only in-frame ones; the method was immunoSEQ multiplex PCR. The table includes around 240,000 clones, approximately 81% detected once. The source material was peripheral blood. These receptors all come from a man aged 35 to 55 with acute or convalescent COVID-19. Both conserved end residues are part of each CDR3. The D gene is left open where the match is weak. Some rows mark clone size as missing; the rest say once, few, many or name a class of expanded clone.

V,J,D,size,DNA,CDR3
TRBV14,TRBJ1-1,TRBD1,NA,TGTGCCAGCAGCCAAGATTATTTATCGCTTTACGGGGGTTCTGGGACAGGGGGCACTGAAGCTTTCTTT,CASSQDYLSLYGGSGTGGTEAFF
TRBV29-1,TRBJ2-7,TRBD1,NA,TGCAGCGCCTCCGGGACAGGGTTTTACGAGCAGTACTTC,CSASGTGFYEQYF
TRBV11-2,TRBJ1-6,TRBD1,many,TGTGCCAGCAGCTTGGCGGGACAGCGACCTAATTCACCCCTCCACTTT,CASSLAGQRPNSPLHF
TRBV27,TRBJ1-1,NA,NA,TGTGCCAGCTGCCGGACAGCCCGTAACACTGAAGCTTTCTTT,CASCRTARNTEAFF
TRBV5-1,TRBJ2-5,NA,NA,TGCGCCAGCAGCCCAATAGATTTTCTTGGAGGGGAGACCCAGTACTTC,CASSPIDFLGGETQYF
TRBV3-1/TRBV3-2,TRBJ1-3,NA,few,TGTGCCAGCAGCCAATGGAGGGTCTACTCTGGAAACACCATATATTTT,CASSQWRVYSGNTIYF
TRBV18,TRBJ2-1,TRBD2,NA,TGTGCCAGCTCCCGACTTGCGGGGGGGTACAATGAGCAGTTCTTC,CASSRLAGGYNEQFF
TRBV7-2,TRBJ2-3,TRBD2,NA,TGTGCCAGCAGCTTGGGACTAGCGGGGGGACCTGGCACAGATACGCAGTATTTT,CASSLGLAGGPGTDTQYF
TRBV28,TRBJ1-4,TRBD1,once,TGTGCCAGCAGTAACCCCTCAACAGGGGGCAAGGAAAAACTGTTTTTT,CASSNPSTGGKEKLFF
TRBV6-6,TRBJ2-3,NA,once,TGTGCCAGCAGTCTCTCTGACTTTGGAACAGATACGCAGTATTTT,CASSLSDFGTDTQYF
TRBV10-3,TRBJ1-1,NA,NA,TGTGCCATCAGTGAGCCCGGGGGGAACACTGAAGCTTTCTTT,CAISEPGGNTEAFF
TRBV5-1,TRBJ1-4,TRBD1,NA,TGCGCCAGCAGCTTGTTTAGGGGACAGGGTCATGAAAAACTGTTTTTT,CASSLFRGQGHEKLFF
TRBV5-6,TRBJ1-5,NA,NA,TGTGCCAGCAGCTTGGACCAGGGGAAGGGGCCCCAGCATTTT,CASSLDQGKGPQHF
TRBV28,TRBJ1-2,NA,NA,TGTGCCAGCAGCCCCGGGTGGGGAGGGCTAAGCTATGGCTACACCTTC,CASSPGWGGLSYGYTF
TRBV5-1,TRBJ2-5,TRBD2,NA,TGCGCCAGCAGCTTTCAATCCCTAGCGGGGGGCCATCAAGAGACCCAGTACTTC,CASSFQSLAGGHQETQYF
TRBV6-5,TRBJ1-6,TRBD1,NA,TGTGCCAGCAGTTACGGCAGGGGGCTGAATAATTCACCCCTCCACTTT,CASSYGRGLNNSPLHF
TRBV19,TRBJ2-1,TRBD2,NA,TGTGCCAGTAGTCTAGCGGGGGGGCGAGTTTTTAATGAGCAGTTCTTC,CASSLAGGRVFNEQFF
TRBV29-1,TRBJ2-1,TRBD2,once,TGCAGCGTTTCTCTAGCGGGGGGGGAAAATGAGCAGTTCTTC,CSVSLAGGENEQFF
TRBV7-3,TRBJ2-2,TRBD1,NA,TGTGCCAGCAGCTTCCGACAGGGGCACACCGGGGAGCTGTTTTTT,CASSFRQGHTGELFF
TRBV2,TRBJ2-7,TRBD2,NA,TGTGCCAGCAGTGAAATGGGGGGGATCTCCTACGAGCAGTACTTC,CASSEMGGISYEQYF
TRBV6-1,TRBJ2-7,TRBD1,NA,TGTGCCAGCAGAGAACGCGCCGGGACAGCAATTTACGAGCAGTACTTC,CASRERAGTAIYEQYF
TRBV29-1,TRBJ1-2,NA,NA,TGCAGCGCCGTTGCGGGGCCAGACTACACCTTC,CSAVAGPDYTF
TRBV27,TRBJ1-1,TRBD1,once,TGTGCCAGCAGTCACAGGGGTACGACTGAAGCTTTCTTT,CASSHRGTTEAFF
TRBV7-3,TRBJ2-7,NA,NA,TGTGCCAGCAGCTTAGAGGGCGGCTGGGAGCAGTACTTC,CASSLEGGWEQYF
TRBV3-1/TRBV3-2,TRBJ2-2,NA,NA,TGTGCCAGCAGCCAAGGATACAGAGCCGGGGAGCTGTTTTTT,CASSQGYRAGELFF
TRBV2,TRBJ1-1,TRBD1,NA,TGTGCCAGCATCTCCAGGGACAGACTTGAAGCTTTCTTT,CASISRDRLEAFF
TRBV14,TRBJ1-2,NA,NA,TGTGCCAGCAGCCCTAAACGCCTCTACCAGGGTCCGTCGGTGATTAACTATGGCTACACCTTC,CASSPKRLYQGPSVINYGYTF
TRBV6-6,TRBJ1-1,NA,few,TGTGCCAGCAGAGCCCTGGGCAGGAACACTGAAGCTTTCTTT,CASRALGRNTEAFF
TRBV6-1,TRBJ1-2,NA,NA,TGTGCCAGCAGTGAAGAGCGGACCTATGGCTACACCTTC,CASSEERTYGYTF
TRBV15,TRBJ1-2,TRBD1,NA,TGTGCCACCAGCAGAAGGGGGACAGGGGACGGCTACACCTTC,CATSRRGTGDGYTF
TRBV29-1,TRBJ2-3,NA,NA,TGCAGCGTTGAGGGGCAAGGCACAGATACGCAGTATTTT,CSVEGQGTDTQYF
TRBV18,TRBJ1-3,TRBD1,NA,TGTGCCAGCTCGGACAGGGTAGCAGTGTCGGGAAACACCATATATTTT,CASSDRVAVSGNTIYF
TRBV4-3,TRBJ1-3,NA,NA,TGCGCCAACAGCCAAGGAACTTCTGGAAACACCATATATTTT,CANSQGTSGNTIYF
TRBV7-9,TRBJ2-7,TRBD2,NA,TGTGCCAGCAGCTTAGGCGGGGGGGCGACATACGAGCAGTACTTC,CASSLGGGATYEQYF
TRBV6-5,TRBJ1-5,TRBD1,once,TGTGCCAGCAGCTCAATCAGGGGGCATCAGCCCCAGCATTTT,CASSSIRGHQPQHF
TRBV5-6,TRBJ1-1,NA,NA,TGTGCCAGCAGCCTAGCCCTAACCGGTGAAGCTTTCTTT,CASSLALTGEAFF
TRBV3-1/TRBV3-2,TRBJ2-2,NA,NA,TGTGCCAGCAGCCAAGGGGCTTTCCCCGGGGAGCTGTTTTTT,CASSQGAFPGELFF
TRBV21-1,TRBJ1-5,NA,NA,TGTGCCAGCAGCAATAGGCAGGGTGGTCAGCCCCAGCATTTT,CASSNRQGGQPQHF
TRBV5-6,TRBJ1-5,NA,NA,TGTGCCAGCAGCTTGAGTGGTAACAATTATCAGCCCCAGCATTTT,CASSLSGNNYQPQHF
TRBV13,TRBJ1-4,NA,NA,TGTGCCAGCAGCTCTCCGGGTTTAATTAATGAAAAACTGTTTTTT,CASSSPGLINEKLFF
TRBV7-3,TRBJ1-1,NA,NA,TGTGCCAGCAGCTTAACTGGAGGAAACACTGAAGCTTTCTTT,CASSLTGGNTEAFF
TRBV11-2,TRBJ1-1,NA,NA,TGTGCCAGCAGCCTACAGGGCGCGGACACTGAAGCTTTCTTT,CASSLQGADTEAFF
TRBV7-8,TRBJ1-4,TRBD1,NA,TGTGCCAGCAGCCAATTTTCTTATTCCGGGACAGGGGGTGTAAAACTGTTTTTT,CASSQFSYSGTGGVKLFF
TRBV7-8,TRBJ2-2,NA,once,TGTGCCAGCAGCTTAGCTATTTCTGGGGAGCTGTTTTTT,CASSLAISGELFF
TRBV2,TRBJ2-1,NA,NA,TGTGCCAGCAGTGAATCGAAAATCGGCAGGCGGTTCTTC,CASSESKIGRRFF
TRBV7-2,TRBJ1-4,NA,few,TGTGCCAGCAGCCCCGGGGGGTATAATGAAAAACTGTTTTTT,CASSPGGYNEKLFF
TRBV6-2/TRBV6-3,TRBJ1-1,NA,few,TGTGCCAGCAGTTATCAGAACACTGAAGCTTTCTTT,CASSYQNTEAFF
TRBV2,TRBJ1-3,NA,NA,TGTGCCAGCAGTGAGGAGGGATCGGGAAACACCATATATTTT,CASSEEGSGNTIYF
TRBV27,TRBJ1-1,TRBD1,NA,TGTGCCAGCAGTTGGGCCCTACAGGGGTTGAACACTGAAGCTTTCTTT,CASSWALQGLNTEAFF
TRBV18,TRBJ1-1,NA,NA,TGTGCCAGCTCGCTCCGGGACACCACTGAAGCTTTCTTT,CASSLRDTTEAFF
TRBV27,TRBJ2-7,TRBD1,once,TGTGCCAGCAGTTTGGTAGGACAGGGACCCTACGAGCAGTACTTC,CASSLVGQGPYEQYF
TRBV7-8,TRBJ1-3,NA,NA,TGTGCCAGCAGCTTAGCAACAATGGCAGGAAACACCATATATTTT,CASSLATMAGNTIYF
TRBV6-4,TRBJ2-3,TRBD2,NA,TGTGCCAGCAGCGAGGCCCTAGCGGGACCAGATACGCAGTATTTT,CASSEALAGPDTQYF
TRBV3-1/TRBV3-2,TRBJ2-1,TRBD2,NA,TGTGCCAGCAGCCACTCAGCGGGGGGGCACGGATATCAGTTCTTC,CASSHSAGGHGYQFF
TRBV5-1,TRBJ2-1,TRBD1,NA,TGCGCCAGCAGCTCGGGACAGGGGGCGATTTACAATGAGCAGTTCTTC,CASSSGQGAIYNEQFF